These T cell receptor beta chains were read from a single sample in a study of shared clonotypes between healthy human individuals. TCRdb keeps only in-frame clones here, not all; method: immunoSEQ multiplex PCR. This table has about 1.5 million clones, roughly 96% appearing once. Sequencing was done on a sample of naive CD4+ T cells sorted from blood. The receptors were sampled from a man younger than 45 in good health. Each CDR3 is given with its conserved first and last residue. The D gene is left open where the match is weak. Some rows mark clone size as missing; the rest say once, few, many or name a class of expanded clone.

clone_size: -; d_call: TRBD1; j_call: TRBJ2-7; v_call: TRBV7-2; cdr3_nt: TGTGCCAGCAGCTTAGGATACGGGACAGAGAAACGCTTC; cdr3_aa: CASSLGYGTEKRF
clone_size: -; d_call: TRBD1; j_call: TRBJ1-4; v_call: TRBV6-6; cdr3_nt: TGTGCCAGCAACGGACAGGGTACTAATGAAAAACTGTTTTTT; cdr3_aa: CASNGQGTNEKLFF
clone_size: -; d_call: -; j_call: TRBJ1-1; v_call: TRBV27; cdr3_nt: TGTGCCAGCAGTTTAGGGGCGGAGAATGCTGAAGCTTTCTTT; cdr3_aa: CASSLGAENAEAFF
clone_size: -; d_call: -; j_call: TRBJ2-7; v_call: TRBV6-6; cdr3_nt: TGTGCCAGCAGTTTACGTGGGGGGACTGGTCTCGAGCAGTACTTC; cdr3_aa: CASSLRGGTGLEQYF
clone_size: -; d_call: -; j_call: TRBJ1-3; v_call: TRBV11-2; cdr3_nt: TGTGCCAGCAGCAAGGGGACGGTCTCTGGAAACACCATATATTTT; cdr3_aa: CASSKGTVSGNTIYF
clone_size: -; d_call: -; j_call: TRBJ1-1; v_call: TRBV10-3; cdr3_nt: TGTGCCATCACCCGAGAACTGGGCACTGAAGCTTTCTTT; cdr3_aa: CAITRELGTEAFF
clone_size: -; d_call: -; j_call: TRBJ2-1; v_call: TRBV6-6; cdr3_nt: TGTGCCAGCAGTTACTCGGGGCAGGGGTGGGATGAGCAGTTCTTC; cdr3_aa: CASSYSGQGWDEQFF
clone_size: -; d_call: TRBD2; j_call: TRBJ2-3; v_call: TRBV7-9; cdr3_nt: TGTGCCAGCAGCGAGCGGGAGTTCACAGATACGCAGTATTTT; cdr3_aa: CASSEREFTDTQYF
clone_size: once; d_call: -; j_call: TRBJ2-7; v_call: TRBV19; cdr3_nt: TGTGCCAGTAAGGGCCGGGGGTCCTACGAGCAGTACTTC; cdr3_aa: CASKGRGSYEQYF
clone_size: -; d_call: TRBD2; j_call: TRBJ2-7; v_call: TRBV29-1; cdr3_nt: TGCAGCGTTGAAGACCCGGGACTAGGTGGCTACGAGCAGTACTTC; cdr3_aa: CSVEDPGLGGYEQYF
clone_size: -; d_call: -; j_call: TRBJ2-1; v_call: TRBV7-7; cdr3_nt: TGTGCCAGCAGCCCACAGGGAGGCTCCTACAATGAGCAGTTCTTC; cdr3_aa: CASSPQGGSYNEQFF
clone_size: -; d_call: -; j_call: TRBJ1-3; v_call: TRBV9; cdr3_nt: TGTGCCAGCAGCGTAGGCAGGGATGGAAACACCATATATTTT; cdr3_aa: CASSVGRDGNTIYF
clone_size: -; d_call: TRBD1; j_call: TRBJ2-2; v_call: TRBV28; cdr3_nt: TGTGCCAGCATTCCCCCACCGGGACAGGGAGTCCCAACCGGGGAGCTGTTTTTT; cdr3_aa: CASIPPPGQGVPTGELFF
clone_size: few; d_call: -; j_call: TRBJ2-1; v_call: TRBV18; cdr3_nt: TGTGCCAGCTCAGTCAAGGCCCCCAACAGTGAGCAGTTCTTC; cdr3_aa: CASSVKAPNSEQFF
clone_size: once; d_call: -; j_call: TRBJ2-2; v_call: TRBV18; cdr3_nt: TGTGCCAGCTCACCATCCTCCGGGTTGAACACCGGGGAGCTGTTTTTT; cdr3_aa: CASSPSSGLNTGELFF
clone_size: -; d_call: -; j_call: TRBJ1-5; v_call: TRBV9; cdr3_nt: TGTGCCAGCAGCGTAGGGGTGCTCGAGCAGCCCCAGCATTTT; cdr3_aa: CASSVGVLEQPQHF
clone_size: -; d_call: TRBD1; j_call: TRBJ1-1; v_call: TRBV5-1; cdr3_nt: TGCGCCAGCAGCTTGCAGACAGGGCCTCTAAACACTGAAGCTTTCTTT; cdr3_aa: CASSLQTGPLNTEAFF
clone_size: -; d_call: -; j_call: TRBJ2-2; v_call: TRBV6-4; cdr3_nt: TGTGCCAGCAGTCAACAGCTCGCGAACACCGGGGAGCTGTTTTTT; cdr3_aa: CASSQQLANTGELFF
clone_size: -; d_call: -; j_call: TRBJ2-5; v_call: TRBV19; cdr3_nt: TGTGCCAGTAGTATTTCGGGGATACCTGTGGAGACCCAGTACTTC; cdr3_aa: CASSISGIPVETQYF
clone_size: -; d_call: -; j_call: TRBJ1-5; v_call: TRBV18; cdr3_nt: TGTGCCAGCTCGGAATTAGGGAATAGCAATCAGCCCCAGCATTTT; cdr3_aa: CASSELGNSNQPQHF
clone_size: -; d_call: -; j_call: TRBJ2-1; v_call: TRBV2; cdr3_nt: TGTGCCAGCAGTCGAGACCCGCAGGGTGAGCAGTTCTTC; cdr3_aa: CASSRDPQGEQFF
clone_size: -; d_call: -; j_call: TRBJ1-1; v_call: TRBV29-1; cdr3_nt: TGCAGCGTTGATCAGGGTAGGACTGAAGCTTTCTTT; cdr3_aa: CSVDQGRTEAFF
clone_size: -; d_call: -; j_call: TRBJ2-7; v_call: TRBV7-8; cdr3_nt: TGTGCCAGCAGCTTACAACACAGGAGAACCAACTACGAGCAGTACTTC; cdr3_aa: CASSLQHRRTNYEQYF
clone_size: -; d_call: -; j_call: TRBJ1-5; v_call: TRBV7-8; cdr3_nt: TGTGCCAGCAGCTTAGCATTGGACTATAGCAATCAGCCCCAGCATTTT; cdr3_aa: CASSLALDYSNQPQHF
clone_size: -; d_call: TRBD2; j_call: TRBJ2-1; v_call: TRBV14; cdr3_nt: TGTGCCAGTAGTCTAGCGGGACGCTCCTACAATGAGCAGTTCTTC; cdr3_aa: CASSLAGRSYNEQFF
clone_size: -; d_call: TRBD2; j_call: TRBJ2-1; v_call: TRBV29-1; cdr3_nt: TGCAGCGCCGGAGGACTAGCGGGAGGCAATGAGCAGTTCTTC; cdr3_aa: CSAGGLAGGNEQFF
clone_size: -; d_call: -; j_call: TRBJ1-2; v_call: TRBV18; cdr3_nt: TGTGCCAGCTCACCACTTGAGGGGAATGGCTACACCTTC; cdr3_aa: CASSPLEGNGYTF
clone_size: -; d_call: TRBD1; j_call: TRBJ2-5; v_call: TRBV15; cdr3_nt: TGTGCCACCAGCAGAGACAGGACAGGGGGAGAGACCCAGTACTTC; cdr3_aa: CATSRDRTGGETQYF
clone_size: -; d_call: -; j_call: TRBJ2-5; v_call: TRBV5-3; cdr3_nt: TGTGCCTCGCCTAGCGACCACCAAGAGACCCAGTACTTC; cdr3_aa: CASPSDHQETQYF
clone_size: -; d_call: -; j_call: TRBJ2-2; v_call: TRBV28; cdr3_nt: TGTGCCAGCAGTCTACCCGGGCCCGGTGAGACCGGGGAGCTGTTTTTT; cdr3_aa: CASSLPGPGETGELFF
clone_size: -; d_call: -; j_call: TRBJ1-4; v_call: TRBV18; cdr3_nt: TGTGCCAGCTCACCAATACCGGGAACCGAGGGAGAAAAACTGTTTTTT; cdr3_aa: CASSPIPGTEGEKLFF
clone_size: -; d_call: -; j_call: TRBJ1-2; v_call: TRBV18; cdr3_nt: TGTGCCAGCTCACCAGGGACGGATGGCTACACCTTC; cdr3_aa: CASSPGTDGYTF
clone_size: -; d_call: -; j_call: TRBJ2-2; v_call: TRBV5-5; cdr3_nt: TGTGCCAGCAGCTTGGCCCCGAACACCGGGGAGCTGTTTTTT; cdr3_aa: CASSLAPNTGELFF
clone_size: -; d_call: -; j_call: TRBJ2-3; v_call: TRBV2; cdr3_nt: TGTGCCAGCAGTGAATTGCAGGGGGGCGGTACGCAGTATTTT; cdr3_aa: CASSELQGGGTQYF
clone_size: -; d_call: TRBD1; j_call: TRBJ2-7; v_call: TRBV29-1; cdr3_nt: TGCAGCGCCAAGAGGCCGGGACAGGGTTACGGATACGAGCAGTACTTC; cdr3_aa: CSAKRPGQGYGYEQYF
clone_size: -; d_call: TRBD2; j_call: TRBJ2-7; v_call: TRBV11-2; cdr3_nt: TGTGCCAGCAGCTTAGCTACTAGCGGGATAAAATACGAGCAGTACTTC; cdr3_aa: CASSLATSGIKYEQYF
clone_size: -; d_call: TRBD2; j_call: TRBJ2-1; v_call: TRBV5-4; cdr3_nt: TGTGCCAGCAGCTTGGCCTCGTCGACTAGCGGGAGATTGCAGTTCTTC; cdr3_aa: CASSLASSTSGRLQFF
clone_size: -; d_call: TRBD2; j_call: TRBJ2-1; v_call: TRBV7-3; cdr3_nt: TGTGCCAGCAGCTTAGTAGCGGGGCCGATTAATGAGCAGTTCTTC; cdr3_aa: CASSLVAGPINEQFF
clone_size: -; d_call: -; j_call: TRBJ2-7; v_call: TRBV11-2; cdr3_nt: TGTGCCAGCAGCTTCTTCTTGGGGGAGCAGTACTTC; cdr3_aa: CASSFFLGEQYF
clone_size: -; d_call: -; j_call: TRBJ2-1; v_call: TRBV5-1; cdr3_nt: TGCGCCAGCAGCTTGAATGGGGTACTGGGGAATGAGCAGTTCTTC; cdr3_aa: CASSLNGVLGNEQFF
clone_size: -; d_call: TRBD1; j_call: TRBJ2-7; v_call: TRBV27; cdr3_nt: TGTGCCAGCAGGGGACAGGGATTCAACGAGCAGTACTTC; cdr3_aa: CASRGQGFNEQYF
clone_size: once; d_call: TRBD2; j_call: TRBJ2-1; v_call: TRBV23-1; cdr3_nt: TGCGCCAGCAGCCCCCGGGGGGAAAGGACTACATCCACCTACAATGAGCAGTTCTTC; cdr3_aa: CASSPRGERTTSTYNEQFF
clone_size: -; d_call: -; j_call: TRBJ2-4; v_call: TRBV11-2; cdr3_nt: TGTGCCAGCAGCTTTCCCCAGGACGGCGCCAAAAACATTCAGTACTTC; cdr3_aa: CASSFPQDGAKNIQYF
clone_size: -; d_call: -; j_call: TRBJ2-7; v_call: TRBV7-9; cdr3_nt: TGTGCCAGCAGCGATGGACAGATCTCCTACGAGCAGTACTTC; cdr3_aa: CASSDGQISYEQYF
clone_size: -; d_call: -; j_call: TRBJ1-2; v_call: TRBV10-3; cdr3_nt: TGTGCCATCAGCCAGGGACTTAACTATGGCTACACCTTC; cdr3_aa: CAISQGLNYGYTF
clone_size: -; d_call: TRBD2; j_call: TRBJ2-1; v_call: TRBV5-1; cdr3_nt: TGCGCCAGCAGCTTGGGCATAGCGGGAGGGCATTATGAGCAGTTCTTC; cdr3_aa: CASSLGIAGGHYEQFF
clone_size: -; d_call: -; j_call: TRBJ2-1; v_call: TRBV27; cdr3_nt: TGTGCCAGCGGAGGGCTAGAGGACAATGAGCAGTTCTTC; cdr3_aa: CASGGLEDNEQFF
clone_size: -; d_call: -; j_call: TRBJ1-1; v_call: TRBV11-3; cdr3_nt: TGTGCCAGCAGCTTCTCCTCCGGGACTGAAGCTTTCTTT; cdr3_aa: CASSFSSGTEAFF
clone_size: -; d_call: TRBD1; j_call: TRBJ2-1; v_call: TRBV4-3; cdr3_nt: TGCGCCAGCAGCCGGGGACAGGGCGGTGTTGAGCAGTTCTTC; cdr3_aa: CASSRGQGGVEQFF
clone_size: -; d_call: -; j_call: TRBJ2-7; v_call: TRBV5-1; cdr3_nt: TGCGCCAGCAGCTTGTTCTCCTCCTACGAGCAGTACTTC; cdr3_aa: CASSLFSSYEQYF
clone_size: -; d_call: -; j_call: TRBJ2-1; v_call: TRBV4-3; cdr3_nt: TGCGCCAGCAGCCAAGATCGGGGTGAGCAGTTCTTC; cdr3_aa: CASSQDRGEQFF
clone_size: -; d_call: TRBD1; j_call: TRBJ2-7; v_call: TRBV7-3; cdr3_nt: TGTGCCAGCAGCTTAGGTACCGGGACAGGGGTATACGAGCAGTACTTC; cdr3_aa: CASSLGTGTGVYEQYF
clone_size: -; d_call: TRBD2; j_call: TRBJ2-1; v_call: TRBV9; cdr3_nt: TGTGCCAGCAGCCTCGGACTAGCGGGAGACGTGGAGCAGTTCTTC; cdr3_aa: CASSLGLAGDVEQFF
clone_size: -; d_call: TRBD1; j_call: TRBJ1-1; v_call: TRBV28; cdr3_nt: TGTGCCAGCAGTTTCCTCGACAGGGCGAACACTGAAGCTTTCTTT; cdr3_aa: CASSFLDRANTEAFF
clone_size: few; d_call: -; j_call: TRBJ2-7; v_call: TRBV7-7; cdr3_nt: TGTGCTAGCAGCTCCCTGAGCGGGCTCGAGCAGTACTTC; cdr3_aa: CASSSLSGLEQYF